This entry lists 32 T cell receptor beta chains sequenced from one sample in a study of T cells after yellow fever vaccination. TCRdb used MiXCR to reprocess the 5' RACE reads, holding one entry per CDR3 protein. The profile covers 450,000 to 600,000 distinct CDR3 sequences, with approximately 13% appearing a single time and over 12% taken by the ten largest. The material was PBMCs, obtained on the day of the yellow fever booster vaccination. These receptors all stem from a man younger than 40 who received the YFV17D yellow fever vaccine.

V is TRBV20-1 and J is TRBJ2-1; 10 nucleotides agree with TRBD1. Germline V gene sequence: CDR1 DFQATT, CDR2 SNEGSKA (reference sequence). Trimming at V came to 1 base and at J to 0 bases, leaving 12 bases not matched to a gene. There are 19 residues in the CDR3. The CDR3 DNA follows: TGCAGTGCTAGAGGGCGGGGACAGGGGCCGAAGAGCTCCTACAATGAGCAGTTCTTC. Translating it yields CSARGRGQGPKSSYNEQFF.

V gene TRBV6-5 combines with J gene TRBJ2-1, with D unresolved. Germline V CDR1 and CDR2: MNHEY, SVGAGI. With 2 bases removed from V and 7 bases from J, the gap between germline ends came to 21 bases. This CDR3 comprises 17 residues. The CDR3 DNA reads TGTGCCAGCAGTTACCCGCCTGAGGCGGACGGAAGAAATGAGCAGTTCTTC. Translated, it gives CASSYPPEADGRNEQFF.

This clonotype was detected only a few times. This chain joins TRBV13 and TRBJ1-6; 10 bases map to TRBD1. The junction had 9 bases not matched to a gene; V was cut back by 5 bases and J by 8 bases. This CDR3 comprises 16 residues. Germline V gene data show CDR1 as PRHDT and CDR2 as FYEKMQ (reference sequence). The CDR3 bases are TGTGCCAGCAGCCCAAGAGGGGACAGGGGTGATTCACCCCTCCACTTT. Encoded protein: CASSPRGDRGDSPLHF.

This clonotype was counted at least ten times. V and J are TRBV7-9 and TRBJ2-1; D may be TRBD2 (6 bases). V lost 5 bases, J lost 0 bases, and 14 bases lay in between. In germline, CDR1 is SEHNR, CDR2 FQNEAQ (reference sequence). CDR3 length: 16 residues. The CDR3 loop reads CASSPPPGSSYNEQFF. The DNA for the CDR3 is TGTGCCAGCAGCCCCCCCCCCGGGAGCTCCTACAATGAGCAGTTCTTC.

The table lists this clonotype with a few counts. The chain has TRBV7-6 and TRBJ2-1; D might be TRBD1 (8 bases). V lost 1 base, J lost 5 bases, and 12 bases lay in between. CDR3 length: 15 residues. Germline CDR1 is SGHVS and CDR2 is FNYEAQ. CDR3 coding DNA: TGTGCCAGCAGCTTAGTAACAGGGGGGGACAATGAGCAGTTCTTC. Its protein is CASSLVTGGDNEQFF. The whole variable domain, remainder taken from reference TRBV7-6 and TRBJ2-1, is GAGVSQSPRYKVTKRGQDVALRCDPISGHVSLYWYRQALGQGPEFLTYFNYEAQQDKSGLPNDRFSAERPEGSISTLTIQRTEQRDSAMYRCASSLVTGGDNEQFFGPGTRLTVL.

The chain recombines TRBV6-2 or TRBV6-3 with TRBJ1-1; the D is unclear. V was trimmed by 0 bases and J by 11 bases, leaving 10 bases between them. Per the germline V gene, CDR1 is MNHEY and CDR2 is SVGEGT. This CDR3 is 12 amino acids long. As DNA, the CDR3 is TGTGCCAGCAGTTACTCCCCGTTGAGGGCTTTCTTT. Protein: CASSYSPLRAFF.

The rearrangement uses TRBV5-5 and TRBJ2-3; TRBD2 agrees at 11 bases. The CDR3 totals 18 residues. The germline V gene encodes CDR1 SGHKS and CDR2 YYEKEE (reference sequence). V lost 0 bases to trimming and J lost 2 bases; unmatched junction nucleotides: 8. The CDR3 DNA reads TGTGCCAGCAGCTTGGGAGGGACTAGCGGAGCCTACACAGATACGCAGTATTTT. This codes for CASSLGGTSGAYTDTQYF.

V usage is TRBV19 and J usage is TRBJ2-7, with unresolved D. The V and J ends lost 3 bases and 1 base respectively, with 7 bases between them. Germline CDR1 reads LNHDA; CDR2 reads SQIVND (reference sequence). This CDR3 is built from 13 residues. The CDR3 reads CASSMNPSYEQYF. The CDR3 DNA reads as TGTGCCAGTAGTATGAACCCGTCCTACGAGCAGTACTTC.

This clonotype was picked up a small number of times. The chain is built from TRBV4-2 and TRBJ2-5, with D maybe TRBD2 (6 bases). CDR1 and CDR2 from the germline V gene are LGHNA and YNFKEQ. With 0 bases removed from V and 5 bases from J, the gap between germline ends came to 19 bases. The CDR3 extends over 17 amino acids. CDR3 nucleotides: TGTGCCAGCAGCCAAGACCCAGCGGGCCCGACGCGGGAGACCCAGTACTTC. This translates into CASSQDPAGPTRETQYF.

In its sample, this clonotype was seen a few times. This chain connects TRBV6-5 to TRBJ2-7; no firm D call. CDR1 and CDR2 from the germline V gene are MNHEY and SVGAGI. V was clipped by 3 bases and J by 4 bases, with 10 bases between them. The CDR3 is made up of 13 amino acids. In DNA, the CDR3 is TGTGCCAGCAGTTATACCGACGCTTACGAGCAGTACTTC. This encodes CASSYTDAYEQYF.

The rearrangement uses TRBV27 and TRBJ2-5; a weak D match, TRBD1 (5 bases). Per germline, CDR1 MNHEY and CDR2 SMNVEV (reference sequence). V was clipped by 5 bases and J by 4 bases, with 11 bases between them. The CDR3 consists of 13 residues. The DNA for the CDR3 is TGTGCCAGCAGTCAAAACAGGAGAGAGACCCAGTACTTC. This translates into CASSQNRRETQYF.

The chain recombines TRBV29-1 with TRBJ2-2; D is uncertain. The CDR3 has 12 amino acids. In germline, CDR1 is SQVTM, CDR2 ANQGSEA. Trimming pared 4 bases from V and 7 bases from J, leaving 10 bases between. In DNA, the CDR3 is TGCAGCGTTGCCTCTGACTTCGGGGAGCTGTTTTTT. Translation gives CSVASDFGELFF.

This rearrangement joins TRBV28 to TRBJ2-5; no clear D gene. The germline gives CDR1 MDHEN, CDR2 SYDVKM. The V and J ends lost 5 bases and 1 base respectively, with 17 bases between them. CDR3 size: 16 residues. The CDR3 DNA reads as TGTGCCAGCAGTCCCAGCGCAGGAGCAAGCCAAGAGACCCAGTACTTC. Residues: CASSPSAGASQETQYF. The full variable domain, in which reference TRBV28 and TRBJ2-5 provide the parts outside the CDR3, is DVKVTQSSRYLVKRTGEKVFLECVQDMDHENMFWYRQDPGLGLRLIYFSYDVKMKEKGDIPEGYSVSREKKERFSLILESASTNQTSMYLCASSPSAGASQETQYFGPGTRLLVL.

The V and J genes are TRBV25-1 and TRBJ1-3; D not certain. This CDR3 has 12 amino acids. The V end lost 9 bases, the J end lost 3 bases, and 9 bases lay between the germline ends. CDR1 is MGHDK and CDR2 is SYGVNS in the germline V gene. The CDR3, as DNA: TGTGCCAGTAGGACCGGTGGAAACACCATATATTTT. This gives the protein CASRTGGNTIYF. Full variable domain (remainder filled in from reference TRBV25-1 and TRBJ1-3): EADIYQTPRYLVIGTGKKITLECSQTMGHDKMYWYQQDPGMELHLIHYSYGVNSTEKGDLSSESTVSRIRTEHFPLTLESARPSHTSQYLCASRTGGNTIYFGEGSWLTVV.

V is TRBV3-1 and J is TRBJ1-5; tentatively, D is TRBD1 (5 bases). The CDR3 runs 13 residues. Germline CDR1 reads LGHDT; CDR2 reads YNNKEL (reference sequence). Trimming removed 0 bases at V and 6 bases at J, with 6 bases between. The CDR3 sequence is CASSQEGVQPQHF. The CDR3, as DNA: TGTGCCAGCAGCCAAGAGGGGGTTCAGCCCCAGCATTTT.

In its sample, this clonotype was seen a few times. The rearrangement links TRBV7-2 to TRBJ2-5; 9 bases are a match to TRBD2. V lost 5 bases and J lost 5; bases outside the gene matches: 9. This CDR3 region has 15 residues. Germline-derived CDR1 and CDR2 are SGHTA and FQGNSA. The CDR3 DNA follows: TGTGCCAGCAGCAACCCCGGGACTAGCTTCGAGACCCAGTACTTC. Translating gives CASSNPGTSFETQYF.

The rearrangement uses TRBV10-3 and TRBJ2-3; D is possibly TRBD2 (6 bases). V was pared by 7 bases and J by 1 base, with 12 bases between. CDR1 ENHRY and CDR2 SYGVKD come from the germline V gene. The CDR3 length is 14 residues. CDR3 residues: CAIMGGGGTDTQYF. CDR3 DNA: TGTGCCATCATGGGTGGAGGGGGCACAGATACGCAGTATTTT.

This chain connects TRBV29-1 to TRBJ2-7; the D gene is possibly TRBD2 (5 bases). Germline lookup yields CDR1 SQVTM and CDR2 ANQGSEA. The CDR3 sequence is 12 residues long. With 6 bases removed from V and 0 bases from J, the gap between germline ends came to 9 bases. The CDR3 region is CSVEDFSYEQYF. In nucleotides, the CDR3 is TGCAGCGTGGAGGACTTCTCCTACGAGCAGTACTTC.

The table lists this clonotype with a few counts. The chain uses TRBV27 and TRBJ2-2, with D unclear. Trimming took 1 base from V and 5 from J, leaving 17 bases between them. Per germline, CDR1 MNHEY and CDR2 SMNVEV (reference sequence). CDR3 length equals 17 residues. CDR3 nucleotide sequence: TGTGCCAGCAGTTTATGGCCAACTGGTACAACAACCGGGGAGCTGTTTTTT. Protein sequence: CASSLWPTGTTTGELFF.

The chain's CDR3 is CASSLYRTVANEQFF. The DNA for the CDR3 is TGTGCCAGCAGCTTATATCGGACAGTAGCAAATGAGCAGTTCTTC. The chain uses TRBV7-6 and TRBJ2-1; a possible D gene is TRBD1 (6 bases). The CDR3 is 15 residues long. From germline, CDR1 is SGHVS and CDR2 FNYEAQ. V gave up 2 bases and J gave up 7 bases, with 15 bases separating them. Full variable domain (rest looked up from reference TRBV7-6 and TRBJ2-1): GAGVSQSPRYKVTKRGQDVALRCDPISGHVSLYWYRQALGQGPEFLTYFNYEAQQDKSGLPNDRFSAERPEGSISTLTIQRTEQRDSAMYRCASSLYRTVANEQFFGPGTRLTVL.

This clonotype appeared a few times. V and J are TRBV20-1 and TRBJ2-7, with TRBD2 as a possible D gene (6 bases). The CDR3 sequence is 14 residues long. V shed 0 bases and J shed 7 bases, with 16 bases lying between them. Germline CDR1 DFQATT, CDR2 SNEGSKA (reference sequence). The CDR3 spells CSARDRTTSGEQYF. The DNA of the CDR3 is TGCAGTGCTAGAGATAGGACTACCTCTGGGGAGCAGTACTTC.

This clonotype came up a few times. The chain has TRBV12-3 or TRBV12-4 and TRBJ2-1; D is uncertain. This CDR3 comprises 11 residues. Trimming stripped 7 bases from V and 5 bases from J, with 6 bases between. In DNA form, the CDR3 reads TGTGCCAGCACCCTGGACAATGAGCAGTTCTTC. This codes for CASTLDNEQFF.

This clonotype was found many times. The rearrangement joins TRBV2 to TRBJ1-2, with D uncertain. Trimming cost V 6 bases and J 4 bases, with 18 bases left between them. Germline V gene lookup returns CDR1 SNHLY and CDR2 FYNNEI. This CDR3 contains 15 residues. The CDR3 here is CASSVSDVPPYGYTF. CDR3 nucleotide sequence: TGTGCCAGCAGCGTAAGCGACGTCCCTCCCTATGGCTACACCTTC.

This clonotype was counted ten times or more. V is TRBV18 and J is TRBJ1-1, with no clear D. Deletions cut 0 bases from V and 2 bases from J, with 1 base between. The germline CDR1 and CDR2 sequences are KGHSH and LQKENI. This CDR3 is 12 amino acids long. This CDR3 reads CASSPPNTEAFF. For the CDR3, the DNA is TGTGCCAGCTCACCACCCAACACTGAAGCTTTCTTT.

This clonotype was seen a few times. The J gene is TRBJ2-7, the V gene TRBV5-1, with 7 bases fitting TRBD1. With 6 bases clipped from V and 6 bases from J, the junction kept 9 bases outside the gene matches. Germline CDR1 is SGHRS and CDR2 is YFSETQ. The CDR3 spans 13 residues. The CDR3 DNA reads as TGCGCCAGCACGAGGGGACAGTTTGGCGAGCAGTACTTC. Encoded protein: CASTRGQFGEQYF.

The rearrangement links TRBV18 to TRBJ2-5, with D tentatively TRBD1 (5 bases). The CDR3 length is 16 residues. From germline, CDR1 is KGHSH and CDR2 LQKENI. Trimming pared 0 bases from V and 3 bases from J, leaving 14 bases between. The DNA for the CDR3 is TGTGCCAGCTCACCACCAAAGCCACAGGCAGAAGAGACCCAGTACTTC. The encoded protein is CASSPPKPQAEETQYF.

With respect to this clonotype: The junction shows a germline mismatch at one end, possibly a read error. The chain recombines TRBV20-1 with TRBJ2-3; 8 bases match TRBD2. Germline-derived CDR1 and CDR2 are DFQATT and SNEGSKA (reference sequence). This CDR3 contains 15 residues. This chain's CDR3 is CCARGLVGNTDTQYF. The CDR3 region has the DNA TGCTGTGCTAGGGGACTAGTGGGGAACACAGATACGCAGTATTTT.

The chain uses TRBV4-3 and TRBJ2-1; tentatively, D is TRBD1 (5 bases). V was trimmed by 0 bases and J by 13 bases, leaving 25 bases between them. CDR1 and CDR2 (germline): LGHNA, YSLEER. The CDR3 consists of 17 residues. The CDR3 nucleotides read TGCGCCAGCAGCCAAGACCCCCTTGGGGCTTCGGGCGTTGACCAGTTCTTC. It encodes CASSQDPLGASGVDQFF.

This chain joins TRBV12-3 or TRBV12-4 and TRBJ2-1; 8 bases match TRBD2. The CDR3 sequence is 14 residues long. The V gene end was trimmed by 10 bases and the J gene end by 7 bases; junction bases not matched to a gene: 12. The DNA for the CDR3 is TGTGCCACGTGGGTAGCGGGAAACGGTAATGAGCAGTTCTTC. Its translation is CATWVAGNGNEQFF.

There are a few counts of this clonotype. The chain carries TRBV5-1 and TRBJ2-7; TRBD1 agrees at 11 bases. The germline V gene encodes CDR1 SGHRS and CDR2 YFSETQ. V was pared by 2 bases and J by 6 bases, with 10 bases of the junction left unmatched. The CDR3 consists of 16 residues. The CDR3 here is CASSLVRDRGATEQYF. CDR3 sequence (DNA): TGCGCCAGCAGCTTAGTCCGGGACAGGGGGGCGACCGAGCAGTACTTC.

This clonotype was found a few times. CDR3 region: CASSLLGTQAGNEQFF. The CDR3 region has the DNA TGTGCCAGTAGTCTGCTGGGGACCCAGGCTGGTAATGAGCAGTTCTTC. The chain has TRBV19 and TRBJ2-1; D assignment may be TRBD1 or TRBD2 (5 bases each). The CDR3 is 16 amino acids. Trimming took off 5 bases at V and 7 bases at J, with 21 bases between the two ends. Germline V CDR1 and CDR2: LNHDA, SQIVND (reference sequence).

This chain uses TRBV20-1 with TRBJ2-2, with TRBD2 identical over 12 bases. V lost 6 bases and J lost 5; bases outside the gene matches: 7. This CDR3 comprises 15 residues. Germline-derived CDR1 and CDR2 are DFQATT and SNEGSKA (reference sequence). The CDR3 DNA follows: TGCAGTGCCAGACTAGCGGGAGTGTATACCGGGGAGCTGTTTTTT. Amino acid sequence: CSARLAGVYTGELFF.